The clone carrying this T cell receptor (beta chain) was counted once. Within the sample, other DNA sequences also encode this same CDR3. With V trimmed by 1 base and J by 2 bases, 8 bases remained unmatched. Germline V gene sequence: CDR1 LNHDA, CDR2 SQIVND (reference sequence). The CDR3 extends over 17 amino acids. The sample is drawn from a study of blood T cell repertoires in COVID-19. Overall study context: Donors in the United States, Italy and Spain gave samples during acute or convalescent COVID-19. T cells, B-cell-depleted T cells, or PBMCs supplied cDNA or gDNA.

Some clones are missing from TCRdb's copy, which holds only in-frame ones; the method was immunoSEQ multiplex PCR. Counted here are more than 60,000 clones, roughly nine tenths occurring once; the ten biggest clones make up 4.5% to 5%. The TCR was taken from a woman aged 45-60 years with active COVID-19. V is TRBV19 and J is TRBJ2-5; 9 nucleotides match TRBD2. The sequenced material came from peripheral blood. The CDR3 DNA follows: TGTGCCAGTAGTATAGGTCTAGCGGGACTCACACAAGAGACCCAGTACTTC. Translation: CASSIGLAGLTQETQYF.